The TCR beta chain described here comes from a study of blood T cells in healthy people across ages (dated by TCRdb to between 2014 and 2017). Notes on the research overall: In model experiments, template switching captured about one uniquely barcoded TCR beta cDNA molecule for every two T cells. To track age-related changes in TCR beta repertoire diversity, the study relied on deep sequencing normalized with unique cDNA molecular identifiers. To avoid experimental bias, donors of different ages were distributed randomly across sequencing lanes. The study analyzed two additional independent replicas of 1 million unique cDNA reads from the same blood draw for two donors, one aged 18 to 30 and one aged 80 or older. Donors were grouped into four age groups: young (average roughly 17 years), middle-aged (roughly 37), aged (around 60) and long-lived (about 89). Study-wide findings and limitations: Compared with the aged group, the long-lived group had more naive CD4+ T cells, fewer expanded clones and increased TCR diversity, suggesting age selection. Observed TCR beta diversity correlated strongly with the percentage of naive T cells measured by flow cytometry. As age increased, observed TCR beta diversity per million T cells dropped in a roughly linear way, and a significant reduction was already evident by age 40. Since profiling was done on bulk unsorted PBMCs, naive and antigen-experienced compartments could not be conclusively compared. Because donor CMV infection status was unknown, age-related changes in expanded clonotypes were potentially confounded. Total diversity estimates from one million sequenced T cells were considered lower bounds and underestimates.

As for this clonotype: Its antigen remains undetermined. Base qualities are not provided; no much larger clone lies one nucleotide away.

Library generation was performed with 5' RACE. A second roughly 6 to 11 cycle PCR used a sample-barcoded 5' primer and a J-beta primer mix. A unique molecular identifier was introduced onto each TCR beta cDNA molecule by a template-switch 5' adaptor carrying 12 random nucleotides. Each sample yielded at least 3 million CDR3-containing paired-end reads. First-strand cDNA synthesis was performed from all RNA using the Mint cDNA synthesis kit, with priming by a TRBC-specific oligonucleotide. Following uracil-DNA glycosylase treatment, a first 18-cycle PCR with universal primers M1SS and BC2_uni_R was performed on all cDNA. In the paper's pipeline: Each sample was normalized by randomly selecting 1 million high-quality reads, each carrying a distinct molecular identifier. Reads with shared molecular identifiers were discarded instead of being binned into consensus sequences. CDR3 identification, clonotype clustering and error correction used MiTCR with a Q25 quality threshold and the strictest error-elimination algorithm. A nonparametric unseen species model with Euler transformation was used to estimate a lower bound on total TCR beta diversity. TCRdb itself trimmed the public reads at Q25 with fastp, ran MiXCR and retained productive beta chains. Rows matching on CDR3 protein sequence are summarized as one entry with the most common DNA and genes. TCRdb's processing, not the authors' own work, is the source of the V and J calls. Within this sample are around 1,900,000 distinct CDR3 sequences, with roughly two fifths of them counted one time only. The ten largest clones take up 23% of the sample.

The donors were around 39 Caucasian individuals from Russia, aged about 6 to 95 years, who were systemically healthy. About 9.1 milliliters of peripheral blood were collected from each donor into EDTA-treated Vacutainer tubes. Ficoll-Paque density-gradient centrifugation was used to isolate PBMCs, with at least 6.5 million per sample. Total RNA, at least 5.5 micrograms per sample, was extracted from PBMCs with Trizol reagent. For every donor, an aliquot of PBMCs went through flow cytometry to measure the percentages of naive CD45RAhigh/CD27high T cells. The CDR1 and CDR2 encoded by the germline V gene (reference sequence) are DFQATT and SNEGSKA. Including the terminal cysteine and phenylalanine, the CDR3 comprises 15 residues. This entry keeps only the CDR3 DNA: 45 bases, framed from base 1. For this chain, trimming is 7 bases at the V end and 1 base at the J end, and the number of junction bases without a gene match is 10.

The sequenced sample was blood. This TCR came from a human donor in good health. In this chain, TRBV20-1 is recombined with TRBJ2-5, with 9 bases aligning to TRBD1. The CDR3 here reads CSERPRDRVQETQYF. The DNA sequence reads TGCAGTGAAAGACCCCGGGACAGGGTCCAAGAGACCCAGTACTTC.